This TCR beta chain was found in a study of blood T cell repertoires in COVID-19. Study-wide context: Specimens from acute and convalescent COVID-19 originated in the United States, Italy and Spain. Sources were T cells, B-cell-depleted T cells, or PBMCs; the material itself was cDNA or gDNA.

The germline CDR1 and CDR2 sequences are LNHNV and YYDKDF (reference sequence). The length of the CDR3 is 15 residues. V lost 0 bases to trimming and J lost 7 bases; unmatched junction nucleotides: 6. In the authors' workflow: Counts of nucleated cells, estimated from reference gene primer amplification, were obtained. The method was immunoSEQ multiplex PCR; TCRdb's version includes in-frame clones alone and lacks a portion of them. Clone size and V and J calls were adopted from that table, with D and trimming inferred from the DNA. In the table there are over 30,000 clones, approximately 86% of which are singletons.

The chain combines TRBV15 with TRBJ1-5, with 7 bases lining up with TRBD1. The sample was peripheral blood. The TCR comes from a human donor in a cohort sampled during active COVID-19. CDR3 sequence: CATSRDWAGGQPQHF. As DNA, the CDR3 is TGTGCCACCAGCAGAGATTGGGCAGGGGGGCAGCCCCAGCATTTT.